The clone carrying this T cell receptor (beta chain) was detected only a few times. Combining a sample-barcoded 5' primer with a J-beta primer mix, a second PCR ran for roughly 6 to 12 cycles. Each cDNA molecule was tagged by a template-switch adaptor with 12 random nucleotides. Each CDR3 protein is one row after TCRdb ran MiXCR on the 5' RACE reads. The data show more than 1 million distinct CDR3 sequences, more than 40% seen once. The CDR3 spans 12 residues. CDR1 is MDHEN and CDR2 is SYDVKM in the germline V gene. V shed 4 bases and J shed 7 bases, with 11 bases lying between them. The study drew donors from healthy Caucasian individuals in Russia aged 6 to 90. The source of the sample is a study of blood T cells in healthy people across ages.

This sequence joins TRBV28 and TRBJ2-7, with D possibly being TRBD1 (5 bases). This receptor was taken from a woman aged 55-70 years in good health. Sequenced material: blood. The CDR3 region has the DNA TGTGCCAGCAGTTGGGGCGCAGGGGAGCAGTACTTC. This encodes CASSWGAGEQYF.